What follows are 13 T cell receptor beta chains derived from one specimen sequenced in a study of cytomegalovirus exposure and HLA in healthy donors. The PCR ran on 60 Vbeta and 13 Jbeta primers. TCRdb's table, derived via immunoSEQ multiplex PCR, lists solely in-frame clones and lacks some. The table has 140,000 to 150,000 clones, around 79% seen once. Sequenced input: PBMCs. The receptors were sampled from a woman in her thirties or forties in good health and CMV-seropositive.

The chain couples TRBV15 to TRBJ2-2; a weak D match, TRBD1 (6 bases). In germline, CDR1 is LNHNV, CDR2 YYDKDF (reference sequence). CDR3 length equals 16 residues. Trimming shortened V by 0 bases and J by 3 bases, and 11 bases separated the two germline ends. Written as DNA, the CDR3 is TGTGCCACCAGCAGAGATCTAGGACAGTACACCGGGGAGCTGTTTTTT. This translates into CATSRDLGQYTGELFF. Using reference TRBV15 and TRBJ2-2 for the parts outside the CDR3, the full variable domain is DAMVIQNPRYQVTQFGKPVTLSCSQTLNHNVMYWYQQKSSQAPKLLFHYYDKDFNNEADTPDNFQSRRPNTSFCFLDIRSPGLGDTAMYLCATSRDLGQYTGELFFGEGSRLTVL.

The genes are TRBV28 and TRBJ1-1; TRBD1 matches 7 bases. J lost 6 bases, V lost 6 bases, and 10 bases had no gene match. This CDR3 contains 14 residues. Germline CDR1 and CDR2: MDHEN and SYDVKM. The chain's CDR3 is CASRPGQVGAEAFF. CDR3 DNA sequence: TGTGCCAGCAGGCCAGGACAGGTTGGGGCTGAAGCTTTCTTT.

This rearrangement joins TRBV28 to TRBJ1-5; TRBD1 matches at 11 bases. Germline CDR1 reads MDHEN; CDR2 reads SYDVKM. This CDR3 has 17 residues. V lost 5 bases, J lost 2 bases, and 8 bases stayed unmatched. CDR3 region: CASSPGTGGRGNQPQHF. For the CDR3, the DNA is TGTGCCAGCAGTCCCGGGACAGGGGGTAGAGGCAATCAGCCCCAGCATTTT.

The chain carries TRBV2 and TRBJ2-7, with D perhaps matching TRBD2 (7 bases). With 6 bases removed from V and 2 bases from J, the gap between germline ends came to 11 bases. Germline V gene lookup returns CDR1 SNHLY and CDR2 FYNNEI. The CDR3 spans 13 residues. The CDR3 region is CASSGGRAYEQYF. DNA of the CDR3: TGTGCCAGCAGCGGGGGGCGGGCCTACGAGCAGTACTTC.

The chain joins TRBV7-9 to TRBJ2-7; D is uncertain. This CDR3 contains 12 residues. V was shortened by 5 bases and J by 9 bases, with 14 bases between the two germline ends. CDR1 is SEHNR and CDR2 is FQNEAQ in the germline V gene (reference sequence). The CDR3, as DNA: TGTGCCAGCAGCCAAGCTCGGTCGGGGCAGTACTTC. Translation gives CASSQARSGQYF.

This clone was observed a handful of times. The CDR3 coding sequence is TGTGCCAGCAGTACAGGGAACACTGAAGCTTTCTTT. It is translated as CASSTGNTEAFF. V usage is TRBV6-1 and J usage is TRBJ1-1; TRBD1 is a possible D gene (5 bases). The CDR3 runs 12 residues. V lost 5 bases and J 1 base, leaving 5 bases between the germline ends. The germline gives CDR1 MNHNS, CDR2 SASEGT.

About this clone itself: No conserved phenylalanine or tryptophan is present at the end of the CDR3, so a read error is the likely explanation. The chain joins TRBV19 to TRBJ1-2; 11 bases match TRBD1. CDR3 length: 12 residues. The J segment lost 5 bases and the V segment lost 8 bases, leaving 1 base of the junction unmatched. In germline, CDR1 is LNHDA, CDR2 SQIVND (reference sequence). Here the CDR3 DNA reads TGTGCCAGTGGGGACAGGGGGTATGGCTACACCCTC. Translated: CASGDRGYGYTL.

The genes are TRBV27 and TRBJ1-6; unclear D gene. Trimming stripped 6 bases from V and 7 bases from J, with 7 bases between. From germline, CDR1 is MNHEY and CDR2 SMNVEV (reference sequence). The CDR3 covers 12 residues. The CDR3 loop is CASRQQNSPLHF. The CDR3 bases are TGTGCCAGCAGACAGCAGAATTCACCCCTCCACTTT.

The chain couples TRBV28 to TRBJ2-1; TRBD2 matches at 9 bases. Germline CDR1 is MDHEN and CDR2 is SYDVKM. The length of the CDR3 is 16 residues. Trimming removed 4 bases from V and 1 base from J; junction bases left unmatched: 5. The CDR3 protein is CASSSLAGPSYNEQFF. The CDR3 region has the DNA TGTGCCAGCAGTTCCCTAGCGGGGCCGTCCTACAATGAGCAGTTCTTC. The whole variable domain, remainder taken from reference TRBV28 and TRBJ2-1, is DVKVTQSSRYLVKRTGEKVFLECVQDMDHENMFWYRQDPGLGLRLIYFSYDVKMKEKGDIPEGYSVSREKKERFSLILESASTNQTSMYLCASSSLAGPSYNEQFFGPGTRLTVL.

The chain joins TRBV5-4 to TRBJ2-7; TRBD2 agrees at 10 bases. Looked up from germline, CDR1 is SGHNT and CDR2 is YYREEE (reference sequence). The CDR3 is 16 amino acids. Trimming removed 4 bases from V and 2 bases from J; junction bases left unmatched: 9. CDR3 protein: CASSRQLAGAPYEQYF. The CDR3, as DNA: TGTGCCAGCAGCCGACAGCTAGCGGGGGCCCCCTACGAGCAGTACTTC.

This clone appeared a few times. The CDR3 coding sequence is TGTGCCAGCAGTGAGACCGGAATCTCCGGGTGGTTCTTC. Translating it yields CASSETGISGWFF. The chain is built from TRBV27 and TRBJ2-1, with D unclear. Trimming stripped 5 bases from V and 15 bases from J, with 20 bases between. Germline assignment: CDR1 MNHEY and CDR2 SMNVEV (reference sequence). The CDR3 has 13 residues.

The rearrangement joins TRBV6-6 to TRBJ1-2; TRBD1 might be the D (5 bases). The CDR3 consists of 15 residues. Trimming took 6 bases from V and 9 from J, leaving 23 bases between them. Germline CDR1 and CDR2: MNHNY and SVGAGI (reference sequence). CDR3 sequence (DNA): TGTGCCAGCAGCAATCTGCGGGGAGAGACAGAGAGCTACACCTTC. This encodes CASSNLRGETESYTF.

The J gene is TRBJ1-5, the V gene TRBV28, with D maybe TRBD1 (5 bases). Germline CDR1 reads MDHEN; CDR2 reads SYDVKM. The CDR3 loop spans 13 amino acids. With 4 bases removed from V and 1 base from J, the gap between germline ends came to 5 bases. CDR3 in amino acids: CASSWGSNQPQHF. The CDR3 DNA follows: TGTGCCAGCAGTTGGGGCAGCAATCAGCCCCAGCATTTT.